This TCR beta chain was captured in a study of blood T cell repertoires in COVID-19. On the study more broadly: Italy, Spain and the United States were the sources of the convalescent and acute COVID-19 samples.

Original analysis: Amplification of reference gene primers was used by the study to estimate nucleated cell counts. Clones were sequenced by immunoSEQ multiplex PCR, and TCRdb holds only the in-frame ones, with some missing. D and trimming were read from the DNA, whereas the V and J calls and clone size are those reported in that table. The top ten clones hold under 6% of a sample with around 150,000 clones, about 79% of them seen once. Germline V lookup: CDR1 SGHDT, CDR2 YYEEEE. CDR3 length: 17 residues. The ends lost 4 bases at V and 1 base at J; junction bases unmatched: 10. The chain carries TRBV5-6 and TRBJ2-4; 8 bases align to TRBD1. The sequence came from a woman of 80 years or more with active or convalescent COVID-19. The sample taken for sequencing was peripheral blood. The chain's CDR3 is CASSPQLGQGAKNIQYF. The DNA for the CDR3 is TGTGCCAGCAGCCCCCAACTAGGACAGGGTGCCAAAAACATTCAGTACTTC.